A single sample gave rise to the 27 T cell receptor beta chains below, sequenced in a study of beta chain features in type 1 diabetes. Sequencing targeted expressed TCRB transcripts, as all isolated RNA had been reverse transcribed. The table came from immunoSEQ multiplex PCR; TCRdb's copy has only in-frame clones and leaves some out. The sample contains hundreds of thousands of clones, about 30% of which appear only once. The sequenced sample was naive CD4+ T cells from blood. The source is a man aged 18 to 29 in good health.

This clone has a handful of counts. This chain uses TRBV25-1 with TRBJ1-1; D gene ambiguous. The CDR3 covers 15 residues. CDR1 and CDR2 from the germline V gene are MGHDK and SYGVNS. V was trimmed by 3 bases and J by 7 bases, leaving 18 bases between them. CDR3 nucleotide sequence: TGTGCCAGCAGTGAGCCCCACAGAGGAGTCTTTGAAGCTTTCTTT. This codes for CASSEPHRGVFEAFF.

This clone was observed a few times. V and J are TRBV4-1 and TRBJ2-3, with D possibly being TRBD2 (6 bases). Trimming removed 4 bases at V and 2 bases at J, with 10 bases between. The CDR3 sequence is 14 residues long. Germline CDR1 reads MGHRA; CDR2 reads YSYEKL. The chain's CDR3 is CASSLGLNTDTQYF. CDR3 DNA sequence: TGCGCCAGCAGCCTAGGACTAAACACAGATACGCAGTATTTT.

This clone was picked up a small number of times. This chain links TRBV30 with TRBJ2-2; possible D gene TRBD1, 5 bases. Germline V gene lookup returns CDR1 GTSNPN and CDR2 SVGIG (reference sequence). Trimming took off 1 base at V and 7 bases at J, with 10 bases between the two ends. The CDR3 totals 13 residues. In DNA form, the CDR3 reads TGTGCCTGGAGTGCGCAGGGCTACGGGGAGCTGTTTTTT. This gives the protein CAWSAQGYGELFF. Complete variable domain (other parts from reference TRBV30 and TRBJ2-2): SQTIHQWPATLVQPVGSPLSLECTVEGTSNPNLYWYRQAAGRGLQLLFYSVGIGQISSEVPQNLSASRPQDRQFILSSKKLLLSDSGFYLCAWSAQGYGELFFGEGSRLTVL.

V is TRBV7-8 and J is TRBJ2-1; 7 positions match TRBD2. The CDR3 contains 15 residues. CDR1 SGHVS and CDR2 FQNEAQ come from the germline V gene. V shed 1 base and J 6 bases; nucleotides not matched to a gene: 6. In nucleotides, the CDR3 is TGTGCCAGCAGCTTAGGACTAGCTCGGATCAATGAGCAGTTCTTC. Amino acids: CASSLGLARINEQFF.

CDR3 protein: CASSLEGGTGMDYEQYF. CDR3 nucleotide sequence: TGTGCCAGCAGCTTAGAAGGAGGGACAGGGATGGACTACGAGCAGTACTTC. The chain uses TRBV7-6 and TRBJ2-7, with 9 bases that match TRBD1. Germline V CDR1 and CDR2: SGHVS, FNYEAQ. This CDR3 spans 17 amino acids. The junction had 10 bases not matched to a gene; V was cut back by 1 base and J by 3 bases.

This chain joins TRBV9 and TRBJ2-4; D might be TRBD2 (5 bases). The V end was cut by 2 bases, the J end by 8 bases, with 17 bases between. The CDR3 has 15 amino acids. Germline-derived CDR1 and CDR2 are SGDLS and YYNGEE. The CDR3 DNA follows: TGTGCCAGCAGCGTCGGCTGGGCCGGGGAAGACATTCAGTACTTC. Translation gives CASSVGWAGEDIQYF.

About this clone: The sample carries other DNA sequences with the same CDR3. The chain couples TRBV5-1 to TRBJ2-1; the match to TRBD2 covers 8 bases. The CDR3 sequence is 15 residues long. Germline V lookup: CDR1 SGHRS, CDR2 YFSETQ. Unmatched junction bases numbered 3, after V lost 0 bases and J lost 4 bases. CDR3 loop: CASSLGAGAYNEQFF. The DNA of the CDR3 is TGCGCCAGCAGCTTGGGAGCGGGGGCTTACAATGAGCAGTTCTTC.

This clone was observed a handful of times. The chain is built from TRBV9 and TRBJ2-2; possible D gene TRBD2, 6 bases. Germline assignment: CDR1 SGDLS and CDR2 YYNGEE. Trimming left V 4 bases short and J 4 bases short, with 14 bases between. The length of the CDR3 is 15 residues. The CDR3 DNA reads TGTGCCAGCAGCCCAAGACACGGGGGCACCGGGGAGCTGTTTTTT. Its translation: CASSPRHGGTGELFF.

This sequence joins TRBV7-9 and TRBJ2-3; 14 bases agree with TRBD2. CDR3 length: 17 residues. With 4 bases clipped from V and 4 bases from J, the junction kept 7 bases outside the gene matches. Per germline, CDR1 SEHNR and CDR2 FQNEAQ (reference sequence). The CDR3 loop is CASSYLGLAGAADTQYF. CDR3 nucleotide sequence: TGTGCCAGCAGCTACCTGGGACTAGCGGGAGCCGCAGATACGCAGTATTTT.

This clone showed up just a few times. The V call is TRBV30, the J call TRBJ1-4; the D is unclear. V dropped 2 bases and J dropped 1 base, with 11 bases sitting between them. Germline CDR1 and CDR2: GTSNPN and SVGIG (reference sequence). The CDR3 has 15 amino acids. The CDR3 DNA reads TGTGCCTGGAGTCTCGGGTGGGGAACTAATGAAAAACTGTTTTTT. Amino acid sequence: CAWSLGWGTNEKLFF.

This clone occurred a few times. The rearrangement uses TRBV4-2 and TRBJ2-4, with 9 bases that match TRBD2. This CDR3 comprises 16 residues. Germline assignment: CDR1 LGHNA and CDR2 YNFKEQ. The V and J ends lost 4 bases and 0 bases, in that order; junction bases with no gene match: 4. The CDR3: CASSPLAGLAKNIQYF. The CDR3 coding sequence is TGTGCCAGCAGCCCCCTAGCGGGGCTAGCCAAAAACATTCAGTACTTC.

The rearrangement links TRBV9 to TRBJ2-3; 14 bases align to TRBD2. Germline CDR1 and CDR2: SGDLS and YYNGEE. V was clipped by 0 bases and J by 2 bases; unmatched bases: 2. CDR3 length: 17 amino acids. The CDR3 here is CASSVGLAGGLTDTQYF. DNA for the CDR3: TGTGCCAGCAGCGTAGGACTAGCGGGAGGGCTCACAGATACGCAGTATTTT. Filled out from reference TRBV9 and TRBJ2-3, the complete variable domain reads DSGVTQTPKHLITATGQRVTLRCSPRSGDLSVYWYQQSLDQGLQFLIQYYNGEERAKGNILERFSAQQFPDLHSELNLSSLELGDSALYFCASSVGLAGGLTDTQYFGPGTRLTVL.

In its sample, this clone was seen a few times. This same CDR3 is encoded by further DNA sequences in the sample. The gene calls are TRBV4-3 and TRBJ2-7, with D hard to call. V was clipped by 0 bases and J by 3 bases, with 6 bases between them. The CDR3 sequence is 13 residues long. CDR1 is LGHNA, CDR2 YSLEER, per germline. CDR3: CASSQDRSYEQYF. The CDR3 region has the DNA TGCGCCAGCAGCCAAGACCGAAGCTACGAGCAGTACTTC.

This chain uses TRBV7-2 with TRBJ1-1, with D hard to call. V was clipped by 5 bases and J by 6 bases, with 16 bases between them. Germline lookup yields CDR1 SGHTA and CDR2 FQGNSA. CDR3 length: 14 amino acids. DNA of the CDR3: TGTGCCAGCAGCATCACAGATCGCCTCCCTGAAGCTTTCTTT. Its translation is CASSITDRLPEAFF.

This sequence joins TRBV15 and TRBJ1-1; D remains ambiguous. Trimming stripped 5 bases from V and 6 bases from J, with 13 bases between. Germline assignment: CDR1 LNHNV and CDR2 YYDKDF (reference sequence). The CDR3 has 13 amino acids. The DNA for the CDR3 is TGTGCCACCAGCCCAGTGGGGAGATCTGAAGCTTTCTTT. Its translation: CATSPVGRSEAFF. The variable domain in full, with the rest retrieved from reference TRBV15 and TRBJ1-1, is DAMVIQNPRYQVTQFGKPVTLSCSQTLNHNVMYWYQQKSSQAPKLLFHYYDKDFNNEADTPDNFQSRRPNTSFCFLDIRSPGLGDTAMYLCATSPVGRSEAFFGQGTRLTVV.

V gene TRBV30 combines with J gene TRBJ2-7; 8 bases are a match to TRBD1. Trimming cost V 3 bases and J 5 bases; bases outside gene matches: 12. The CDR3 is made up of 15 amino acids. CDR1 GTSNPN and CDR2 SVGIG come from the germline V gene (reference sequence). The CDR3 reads CAWSAQTGAFNEQYF. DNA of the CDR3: TGTGCCTGGAGCGCGCAGACAGGGGCTTTTAACGAGCAGTACTTC.

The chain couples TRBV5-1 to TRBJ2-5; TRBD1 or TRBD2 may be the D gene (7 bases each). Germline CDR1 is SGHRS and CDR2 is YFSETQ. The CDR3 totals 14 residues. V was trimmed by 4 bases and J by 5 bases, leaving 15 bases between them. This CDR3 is CASSGRQGGETQYF. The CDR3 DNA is TGCGCCAGCAGCGGAAGACAGGGAGGGGAGACCCAGTACTTC.

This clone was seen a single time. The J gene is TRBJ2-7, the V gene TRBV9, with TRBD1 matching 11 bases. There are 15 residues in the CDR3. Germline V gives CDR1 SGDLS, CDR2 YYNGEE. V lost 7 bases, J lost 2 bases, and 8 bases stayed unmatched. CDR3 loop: CASARGTGGAYEQYF. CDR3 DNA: TGTGCCAGCGCCCGAGGGACAGGGGGTGCCTACGAGCAGTACTTC.

CDR3 DNA sequence: TGTGCCAGCAGCTTAGATGGGGGCCCCGGGACCATTCAGTACTTC. Its translation is CASSLDGGPGTIQYF. V and J are TRBV7-6 and TRBJ2-4; TRBD1 is a possible D gene (6 bases). V was pared by 1 base and J by 9 bases, with 16 bases between. This CDR3 has 15 residues. From germline, CDR1 is SGHVS and CDR2 FNYEAQ.

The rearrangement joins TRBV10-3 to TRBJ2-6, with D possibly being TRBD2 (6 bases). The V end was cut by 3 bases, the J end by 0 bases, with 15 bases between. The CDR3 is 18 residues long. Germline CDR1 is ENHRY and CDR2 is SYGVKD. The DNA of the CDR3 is TGTGCCATCAGTGATTCCAACGGGAGCTCCTCTGGGGCCAACGTCCTGACTTTC. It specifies CAISDSNGSSSGANVLTF.

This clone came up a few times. DNA of the CDR3: TGCAGCGTTGAAAGGACAGGGGGCGTCACCTTC. Translated, it gives CSVERTGGVTF. The rearrangement joins TRBV29-1 to TRBJ1-2; 11 positions agree with TRBD1. This CDR3 is 11 amino acids long. The J segment lost 13 bases and the V segment lost 2 bases, leaving 3 bases of the junction unmatched. Per the germline V gene, CDR1 is SQVTM and CDR2 is ANQGSEA.

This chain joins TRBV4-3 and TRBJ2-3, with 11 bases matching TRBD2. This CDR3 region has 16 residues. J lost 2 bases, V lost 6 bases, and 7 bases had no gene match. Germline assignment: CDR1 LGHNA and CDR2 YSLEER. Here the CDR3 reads CASRNLAGGHTDTQYF. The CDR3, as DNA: TGCGCCAGCAGGAATCTAGCGGGAGGACACACAGATACGCAGTATTTT.

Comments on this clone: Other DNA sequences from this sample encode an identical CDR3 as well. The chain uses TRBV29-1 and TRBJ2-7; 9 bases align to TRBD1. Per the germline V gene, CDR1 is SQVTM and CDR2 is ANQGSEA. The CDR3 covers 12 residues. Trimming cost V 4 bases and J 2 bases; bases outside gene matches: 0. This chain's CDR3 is CSVGQGAYEQYF. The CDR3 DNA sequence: TGCAGCGTTGGACAGGGGGCCTACGAGCAGTACTTC.

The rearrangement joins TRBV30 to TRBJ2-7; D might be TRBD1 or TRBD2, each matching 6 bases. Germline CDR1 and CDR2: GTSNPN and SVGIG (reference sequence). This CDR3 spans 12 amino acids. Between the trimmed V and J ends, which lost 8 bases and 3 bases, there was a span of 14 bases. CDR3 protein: CAGGLASYEQYF. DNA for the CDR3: TGTGCCGGGGGGCTAGCTAGCTACGAGCAGTACTTC.

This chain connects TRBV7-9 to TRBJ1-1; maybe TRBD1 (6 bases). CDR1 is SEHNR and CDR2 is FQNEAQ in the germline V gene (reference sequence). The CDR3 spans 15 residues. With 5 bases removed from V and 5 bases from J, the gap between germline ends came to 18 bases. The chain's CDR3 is CASSPLWTAGTEAFF. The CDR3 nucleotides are TGTGCCAGCAGCCCCCTGTGGACAGCGGGGACTGAAGCTTTCTTT.

CDR3 DNA: TGTGCCAGCAGTTCTCGACAGGGAGCCGAGCAGTACTTC. This gives the protein CASSSRQGAEQYF. The V gene is TRBV7-3, the J gene TRBJ2-7; 7 positions agree with TRBD1. In germline, CDR1 is SGHTA, CDR2 FQGTGA. The CDR3 is made up of 13 amino acids. V shed 6 bases and J 6 bases; nucleotides not matched to a gene: 8.

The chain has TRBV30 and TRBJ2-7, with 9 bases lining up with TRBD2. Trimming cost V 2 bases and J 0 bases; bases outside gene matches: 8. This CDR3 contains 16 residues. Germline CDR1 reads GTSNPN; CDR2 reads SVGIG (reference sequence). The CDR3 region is CAWSNLAGKSSYEQYF. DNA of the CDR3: TGTGCCTGGAGTAACCTAGCGGGGAAGAGCTCCTACGAGCAGTACTTC.